Listed here are 23 T cell receptor beta chains from one sample, sequenced in a study of blood T cell repertoires in COVID-19. Data came from immunoSEQ multiplex PCR; TCRdb stores just in-frame clones and leaves some out. The data hold 300,000 to 400,000 clones, with around nine tenths observed a single time. Source material: peripheral blood. Receptors were obtained from a woman in her 70s with COVID-19, enrolled during active disease.

The rearrangement links TRBV5-1 to TRBJ2-7, with TRBD1 matching over 8 bases. Trimming removed 0 bases from V and 7 bases from J; junction bases left unmatched: 9. The CDR3 consists of 15 residues. Germline V gene sequence: CDR1 SGHRS, CDR2 YFSETQ. DNA for the CDR3: TGCGCCAGCAGCTTGGGAGGGACAGGACCAGGGGAGCAGTACTTC. Translated: CASSLGGTGPGEQYF.

The chain employs TRBV7-9 and TRBJ1-1, with D possibly being TRBD1 (6 bases). The germline V and J ends were trimmed by 4 bases and 7 bases, with 16 bases remaining between them. CDR1 and CDR2 from the germline V gene are SEHNR and FQNEAQ (reference sequence). The CDR3 has 14 amino acids. Here the CDR3 DNA reads TGTGCCAGCAGCTCCCAAGGGGGAACAGGTGAAGCTTTCTTT. Translated: CASSSQGGTGEAFF.

This clone was seen once. The rearrangement joins TRBV27 to TRBJ1-6; the D gene is possibly TRBD1 (5 bases). CDR1 and CDR2 from the germline V gene are MNHEY and SMNVEV (reference sequence). V gave up 3 bases and J gave up 4 bases, with 7 bases separating them. The CDR3 loop spans 14 amino acids. The CDR3 DNA reads as TGTGCCAGCAGTTTGGCAGGGTATAATTCACCCCTCCACTTT. Translated: CASSLAGYNSPLHF.

The V gene is TRBV19, the J gene TRBJ2-7; 7 bases map to TRBD2. V was clipped by 10 bases and J by 7 bases; unmatched bases: 13. The germline V gene encodes CDR1 LNHDA and CDR2 SQIVND (reference sequence). This CDR3 has 13 amino acids. The CDR3 region is CATSSGGSREQYF. The CDR3 nucleotides read TGTGCCACTTCATCGGGGGGATCGAGGGAGCAGTACTTC.

The genes are TRBV5-1 and TRBJ2-7; 11 nucleotides line up with TRBD1. Looked up from germline, CDR1 is SGHRS and CDR2 is YFSETQ. Germline trimming cut 3 bases from V and 5 bases from J; bases unmatched to any gene: 4. The CDR3 spans 14 residues. As DNA, the CDR3 is TGCGCCAGCAGCTACGGACAGGGGGCCAACGAGCAGTACTTC. This sequence encodes CASSYGQGANEQYF.

V gene TRBV7-3 combines with J gene TRBJ2-3; TRBD2 matches at 8 bases. Trimming took 5 bases from V and 2 from J; bases not matched to a gene: 9. Germline loops: CDR1 SGHTA, CDR2 FQGTGA. This CDR3 spans 16 amino acids. The CDR3 reads CASSRGSGGVTDTQYF. CDR3 nucleotide sequence: TGTGCCAGCAGCAGAGGAAGCGGGGGAGTCACAGATACGCAGTATTTT.

The rearrangement joins TRBV5-1 to TRBJ2-7; possible D gene TRBD2, 6 bases. The CDR3 contains 15 residues. V was shortened by 4 bases and J by 3 bases, with 17 bases between the two germline ends. The V gene's germline CDR1 is SGHRS and CDR2 YFSETQ. CDR3 bases: TGCGCCAGCAGCGTTCTAGGGACTCCTAACTACGAGCAGTACTTC. Translated, it gives CASSVLGTPNYEQYF.

V and J are TRBV5-4 and TRBJ2-5; 10 bases line up with TRBD2. Germline CDR1 SGHNT, CDR2 YYREEE (reference sequence). The CDR3 runs to 16 residues. After removal of 3 bases from V and 5 bases from J, the junction contained 10 bases not matched to a gene. In DNA form, the CDR3 reads TGTGCCAGCAGCTCGCCGCCGAGCGGGGGGGCGGAGACCCAGTACTTC. It specifies CASSSPPSGGAETQYF.

The chain couples TRBV19 to TRBJ1-5; D gene ambiguous. Looked up from germline, CDR1 is LNHDA and CDR2 is SQIVND (reference sequence). V was shortened by 0 bases and J by 4 bases, with 4 bases between the two germline ends. The CDR3 totals 13 residues. CDR3 DNA: TGTGCCAGTAGTATAGACGGGAATCAGCCCCAGCATTTT. It translates to CASSIDGNQPQHF.

The rearrangement uses TRBV5-5 and TRBJ1-2; D is perhaps TRBD1 (6 bases). Germline lookup yields CDR1 SGHKS and CDR2 YYEKEE (reference sequence). The V and J ends lost 0 bases and 7 bases respectively, with 16 bases between them. The CDR3 extends over 15 amino acids. CDR3 protein: CASSLGAGANPGYTF. The CDR3 coding sequence is TGTGCCAGCAGCTTGGGGGCGGGGGCGAACCCTGGCTACACCTTC.

The V and J genes are TRBV7-9 and TRBJ2-5; TRBD2 might be the D (7 bases). Germline assignment: CDR1 SEHNR and CDR2 FQNEAQ (reference sequence). V lost 3 bases and J 4 bases, leaving 12 bases between the germline ends. This CDR3 is built from 14 residues. CDR3 bases: TGTGCCAGCAGCTTTTCGGGGGGCGGAGAGACCCAGTACTTC. This translates into CASSFSGGGETQYF.

This chain links TRBV11-2 with TRBJ1-2; possible D gene TRBD1, 6 bases. Germline CDR1 and CDR2: SGHAT and FQNNGV. The CDR3 spans 11 residues. V lost 8 bases and J lost 10, with 14 bases in between. The CDR3 bases are TGTGCCAGCCGAAGAGCAGGGGTCTACACCTTC. It yields the protein CASRRAGVYTF.

The rearrangement links TRBV27 to TRBJ1-1; the match to TRBD1 covers 9 bases. The germline gives CDR1 MNHEY, CDR2 SMNVEV (reference sequence). The V and J ends lost 4 bases and 11 bases, in that order; junction bases with no gene match: 14. The CDR3 has 15 residues. CDR3 sequence (DNA): TGTGCCAGCAGTTCGATCTTCTGGACAGGGGAAGGGGCTTTCTTT. Protein: CASSSIFWTGEGAFF.

The rearrangement links TRBV7-9 to TRBJ2-2; D remains unclear. CDR1 SEHNR and CDR2 FQNEAQ come from the germline V gene (reference sequence). The ends were cut back, 4 bases at V and 0 bases at J, with 12 bases in the middle. The CDR3 has 16 residues. The DNA of the CDR3 is TGTGCCAGCAGCTACGAGGTCCACGCGAACACCGGGGAGCTGTTTTTT. It encodes CASSYEVHANTGELFF.

This rearrangement joins TRBV7-2 to TRBJ1-5, with 7 bases that match TRBD1. Germline-derived CDR1 and CDR2 are SGHTA and FQGNSA. Trimming took 0 bases from V and 6 from J; bases not matched to a gene: 8. The CDR3 spans 16 residues. CDR3: CASSLAPGTVGQPQHF. The CDR3 nucleotides are TGTGCCAGCAGCTTAGCGCCGGGGACAGTAGGTCAGCCCCAGCATTTT.

This clone was counted a few times. The DNA of the CDR3 is TGTGCCAGCAGTGATGCAGGGGCGGGTAATGAGCAGTTCTTC. Translating gives CASSDAGAGNEQFF. The chain couples TRBV25-1 to TRBJ2-1; tentatively, D is TRBD1 (6 bases). Germline V CDR1 and CDR2: MGHDK, SYGVNS. Trimming removed 3 bases from V and 7 bases from J, with 13 bases in between. The CDR3 is made up of 14 amino acids.

The CDR3 bases are TGTGCCTGGAGTATAGGGGCTGGCTACACCTTC. This codes for CAWSIGAGYTF. The chain joins TRBV30 to TRBJ1-2, with a possible D match to TRBD1 (5 bases). V was trimmed by 2 bases and J by 7 bases, leaving 8 bases between them. Per the germline V gene, CDR1 is GTSNPN and CDR2 is SVGIG (reference sequence). The CDR3 covers 11 residues.

V usage is TRBV11-3 and J usage is TRBJ2-3; D uncertain. V was shortened by 5 bases and J by 0 bases, with 6 bases between the two germline ends. The CDR3 totals 13 residues. Germline values: CDR1 SGHNT, CDR2 YENEEA. The CDR3 reads CASSPLSTDTQYF. Written as DNA, the CDR3 is TGTGCCAGCAGCCCACTTAGCACAGATACGCAGTATTTT.

The genes are TRBV11-1 and TRBJ2-2, with 7 positions matching TRBD1. Germline V gives CDR1 SGHAT, CDR2 FQDESV (reference sequence). J gave up 6 bases and V 5 bases, and 6 bases lay outside the gene matches. The CDR3 loop spans 14 amino acids. CDR3 protein: CASSPDRVSGELFF. In DNA form, the CDR3 reads TGTGCCAGCAGCCCTGACAGGGTCTCCGGGGAGCTGTTTTTT.

This chain links TRBV7-9 with TRBJ1-6; D not certain. Looked up from germline, CDR1 is SEHNR and CDR2 is FQNEAQ (reference sequence). Trimming pared 1 base from V and 0 bases from J, leaving 4 bases between. CDR3 length equals 15 residues. CDR3 amino acids: CASSLESSYNSPLHF. The CDR3 coding sequence is TGTGCCAGCAGCTTAGAGAGCTCCTATAATTCACCCCTCCACTTT.

The chain has TRBV24-1 and TRBJ2-1; possible D gene TRBD1, 5 bases. The CDR3 runs 12 residues. The ends were cut back, 6 bases at V and 8 bases at J, with 10 bases in the middle. Germline CDR1 and CDR2: KGHDR and SFDVKD. CDR3 in amino acids: CATSLQGYEQFF. Here the CDR3 DNA reads TGTGCCACCAGTCTTCAGGGATATGAGCAGTTCTTC.

The chain joins TRBV5-1 to TRBJ2-3; no firm D call. Germline-derived CDR1 and CDR2 are SGHRS and YFSETQ. V was cut by 4 bases and J by 2 bases, with 14 bases left in between. The CDR3 has 15 amino acids. As DNA, the CDR3 is TGCGCCAGCAGCCTAGATTTAACCTTCACAGATACGCAGTATTTT. This translates into CASSLDLTFTDTQYF.

CDR3 sequence: CASSSTGDGILGNQPQHF. DNA of the CDR3: TGTGCCAGCAGCTCGACAGGGGATGGAATCCTGGGGAATCAGCCCCAGCATTTT. V and J are TRBV7-8 and TRBJ1-5, with 8 bases matching TRBD1. Germline trimming cut 4 bases from V and 4 bases from J; bases unmatched to any gene: 15. The CDR3 has 18 residues. CDR1 is SGHVS, CDR2 FQNEAQ, per germline.